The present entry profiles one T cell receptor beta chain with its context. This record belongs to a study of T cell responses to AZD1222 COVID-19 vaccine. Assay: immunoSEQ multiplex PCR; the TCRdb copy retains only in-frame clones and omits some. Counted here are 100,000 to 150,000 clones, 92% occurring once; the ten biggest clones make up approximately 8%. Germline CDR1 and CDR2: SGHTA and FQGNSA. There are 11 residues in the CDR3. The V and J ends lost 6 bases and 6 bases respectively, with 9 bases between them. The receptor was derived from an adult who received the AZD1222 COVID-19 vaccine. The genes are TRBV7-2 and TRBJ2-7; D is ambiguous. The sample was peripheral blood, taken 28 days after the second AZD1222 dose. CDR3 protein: CASRYSGEQYF. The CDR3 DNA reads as TGTGCCAGCAGGTACTCTGGCGAGCAGTACTTC.